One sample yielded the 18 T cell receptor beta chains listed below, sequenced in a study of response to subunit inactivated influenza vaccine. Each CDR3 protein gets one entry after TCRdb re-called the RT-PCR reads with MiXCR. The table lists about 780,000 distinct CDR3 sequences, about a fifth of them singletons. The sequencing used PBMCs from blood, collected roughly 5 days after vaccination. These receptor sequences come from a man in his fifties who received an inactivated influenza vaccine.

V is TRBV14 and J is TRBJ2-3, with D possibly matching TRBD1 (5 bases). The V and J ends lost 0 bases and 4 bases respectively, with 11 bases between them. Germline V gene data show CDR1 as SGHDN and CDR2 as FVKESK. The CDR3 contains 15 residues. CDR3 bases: TGTGCCAGCAGCCAAGACTGGGCAGGGTCAGATACGCAGTATTTT. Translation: CASSQDWAGSDTQYF.

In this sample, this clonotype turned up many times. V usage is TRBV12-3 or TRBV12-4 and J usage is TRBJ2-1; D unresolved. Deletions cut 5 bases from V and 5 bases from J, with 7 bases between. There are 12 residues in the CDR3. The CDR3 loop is CASSRTDNEQFF. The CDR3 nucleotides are TGTGCCAGCAGTCGGACCGACAATGAGCAGTTCTTC.

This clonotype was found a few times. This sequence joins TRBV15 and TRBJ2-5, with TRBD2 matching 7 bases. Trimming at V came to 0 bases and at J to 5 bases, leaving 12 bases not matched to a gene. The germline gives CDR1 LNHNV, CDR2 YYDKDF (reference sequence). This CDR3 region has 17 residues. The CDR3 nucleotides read TGTGCCACCAGCAGAGATGCAACCGGACTAGTTGCGGAGACCCAGTACTTC. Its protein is CATSRDATGLVAETQYF. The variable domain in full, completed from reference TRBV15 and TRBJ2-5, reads DAMVIQNPRYQVTQFGKPVTLSCSQTLNHNVMYWYQQKSSQAPKLLFHYYDKDFNNEADTPDNFQSRRPNTSFCFLDIRSPGLGDTAMYLCATSRDATGLVAETQYFGPGTRLLVL.

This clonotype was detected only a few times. CDR3 sequence: CASNPGDRVSYEQYF. For the CDR3, the DNA is TGTGCCAGTAACCCCGGGGACAGGGTTTCCTACGAGCAGTACTTC. The V gene is TRBV7-9, the J gene TRBJ2-7; TRBD1 matches 9 bases. The germline V gene has CDR1 SEHNR and CDR2 FQNEAQ (reference sequence). J was trimmed by 1 base and V by 9 bases; bases with no gene match: 10. This CDR3 comprises 15 residues. The full variable domain, its missing parts supplied by reference TRBV7-9 and TRBJ2-7, is DTGVSQNPRHKITKRGQNVTFRCDPISEHNRLYWYRQTLGQGPEFLTYFQNEAQLEKSRLLSDRFSAERPKGSFSTLEIQRTEQGDSAMYLCASNPGDRVSYEQYFGPGTRLTVT.

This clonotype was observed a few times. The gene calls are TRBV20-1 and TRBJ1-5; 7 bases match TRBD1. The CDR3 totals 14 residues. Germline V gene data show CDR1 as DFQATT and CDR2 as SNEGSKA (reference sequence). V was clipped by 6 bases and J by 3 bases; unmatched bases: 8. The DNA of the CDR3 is TGCAGTGCAAAACAAACAGGGGCCAATCAGCCCCAGCATTTT. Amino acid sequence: CSAKQTGANQPQHF.

As DNA, the CDR3 is TGTGCCAGCACCCACGGGGGAGGCTCCACTGGGGCCAACGTCCTGACTTTC. It is translated as CASTHGGGSTGANVLTF. The chain recombines TRBV7-9 with TRBJ2-6; TRBD2 is a possible D gene (6 bases). With 7 bases removed from V and 2 bases from J, the gap between germline ends came to 18 bases. This CDR3 has 17 amino acids. Germline lookup yields CDR1 SEHNR and CDR2 FQNEAQ (reference sequence).

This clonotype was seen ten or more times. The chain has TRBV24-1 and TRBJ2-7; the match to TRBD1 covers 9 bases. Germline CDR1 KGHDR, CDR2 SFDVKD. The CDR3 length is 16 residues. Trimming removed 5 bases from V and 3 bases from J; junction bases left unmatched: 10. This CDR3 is CATSAWDRVGRYEQYF. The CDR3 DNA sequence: TGTGCCACCAGTGCTTGGGACAGGGTGGGACGCTACGAGCAGTACTTC.

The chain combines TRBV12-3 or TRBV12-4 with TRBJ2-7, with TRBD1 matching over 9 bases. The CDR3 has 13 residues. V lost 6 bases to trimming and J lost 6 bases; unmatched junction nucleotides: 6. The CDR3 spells CASSRQGGGEQYF. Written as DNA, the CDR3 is TGTGCCAGCAGCAGACAGGGGGGAGGCGAGCAGTACTTC.

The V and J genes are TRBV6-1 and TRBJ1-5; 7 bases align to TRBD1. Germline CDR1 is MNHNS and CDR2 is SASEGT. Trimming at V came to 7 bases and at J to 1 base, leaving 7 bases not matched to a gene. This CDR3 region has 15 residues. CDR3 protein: CASTPEGASNQPQHF. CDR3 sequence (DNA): TGTGCCAGCACCCCGGAGGGGGCGAGCAATCAGCCCCAGCATTTT.

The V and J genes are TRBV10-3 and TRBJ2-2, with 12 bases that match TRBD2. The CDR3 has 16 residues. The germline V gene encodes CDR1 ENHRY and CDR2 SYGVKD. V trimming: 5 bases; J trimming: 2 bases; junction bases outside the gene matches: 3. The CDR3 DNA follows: TGTGCCATCAGTTGGACTAGCGGGGCTAACACCGGGGAGCTGTTTTTT. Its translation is CAISWTSGANTGELFF.

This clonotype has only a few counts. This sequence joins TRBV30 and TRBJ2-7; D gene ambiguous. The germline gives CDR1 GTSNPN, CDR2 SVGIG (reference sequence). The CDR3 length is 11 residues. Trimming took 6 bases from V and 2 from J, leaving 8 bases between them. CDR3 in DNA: TGTGCCTGCGGCCTTACCTACGAGCAGTACTTC. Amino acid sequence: CACGLTYEQYF.

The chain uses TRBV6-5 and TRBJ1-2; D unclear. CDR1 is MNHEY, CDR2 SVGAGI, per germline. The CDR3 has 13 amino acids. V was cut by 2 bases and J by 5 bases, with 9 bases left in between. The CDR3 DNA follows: TGTGCCAGCAGTTACGAGGCAGGTTATGGCTACACCTTC. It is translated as CASSYEAGYGYTF.

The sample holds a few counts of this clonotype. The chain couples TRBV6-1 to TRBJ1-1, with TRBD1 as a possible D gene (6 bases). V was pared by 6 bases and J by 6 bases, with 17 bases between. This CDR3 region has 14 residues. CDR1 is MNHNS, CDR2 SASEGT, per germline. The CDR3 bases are TGTGCCAGCAGCAACATTGGGACATCGGCTGAAGCTTTCTTT. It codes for CASSNIGTSAEAFF.

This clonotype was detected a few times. The CDR3 DNA follows: TGCAGTGCTAGAATCGTCCGTGGGGCCACCGGGGAGCTGTTTTTT. It specifies CSARIVRGATGELFF. This chain joins TRBV20-1 and TRBJ2-2; a possible D gene is TRBD1 (5 bases). Germline assignment: CDR1 DFQATT and CDR2 SNEGSKA (reference sequence). CDR3 size: 15 residues. V lost 2 bases to trimming and J lost 4 bases, with 14 bases between them.

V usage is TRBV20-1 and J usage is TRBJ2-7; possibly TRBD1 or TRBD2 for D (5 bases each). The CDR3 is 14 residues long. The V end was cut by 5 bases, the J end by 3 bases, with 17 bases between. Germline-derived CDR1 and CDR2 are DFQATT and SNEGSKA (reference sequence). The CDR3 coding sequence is TGCAGTGCTCATTTGGGACGGCCCAGCTACGAGCAGTACTTC. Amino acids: CSAHLGRPSYEQYF.

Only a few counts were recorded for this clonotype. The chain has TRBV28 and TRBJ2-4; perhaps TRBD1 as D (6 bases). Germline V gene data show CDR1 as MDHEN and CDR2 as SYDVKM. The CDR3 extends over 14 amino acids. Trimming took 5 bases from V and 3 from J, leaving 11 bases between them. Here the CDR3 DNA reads TGTGCCAGCAGTACAGGGAACCTCAAAAACATTCAGTACTTC. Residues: CASSTGNLKNIQYF.

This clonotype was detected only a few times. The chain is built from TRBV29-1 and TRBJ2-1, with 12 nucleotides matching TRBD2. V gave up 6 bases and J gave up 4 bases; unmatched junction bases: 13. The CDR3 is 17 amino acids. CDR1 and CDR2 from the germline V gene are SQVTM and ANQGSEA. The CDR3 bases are TGCAGCGTCGTTTGGGAACGGACTAGCGGGAAATACAATGAGCAGTTCTTC. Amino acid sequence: CSVVWERTSGKYNEQFF.

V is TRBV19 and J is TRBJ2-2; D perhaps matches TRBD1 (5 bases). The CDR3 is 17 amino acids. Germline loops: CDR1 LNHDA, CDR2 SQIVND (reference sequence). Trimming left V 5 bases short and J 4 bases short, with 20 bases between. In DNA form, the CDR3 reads TGTGCCAGTAGTCCCCCCGGACACTCGGCTATCACCGGGGAGCTGTTTTTT. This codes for CASSPPGHSAITGELFF.